The 6 T cell receptor beta chains below were found in one sample sequenced in a study of cytomegalovirus exposure and HLA in healthy donors. The PCR had 60 Vbeta and 13 Jbeta primers. Measured with immunoSEQ multiplex PCR; TCRdb has only the in-frame clones, and not every one. The data contain approximately 150,000 clones, about 80% of them singletons. The sequencing input was PBMCs. The source is a woman in her 40s in good health and CMV-seronegative.

This clone was observed a single time. The chain couples TRBV2 to TRBJ2-1; 7 bases line up with TRBD2. Germline V gene data show CDR1 as SNHLY and CDR2 as FYNNEI. The CDR3 is 15 residues long. V trimming: 5 bases; J trimming: 0 bases; junction bases outside the gene matches: 4. The CDR3 DNA sequence: TGTGCCAGCAGTTCTAGCGGCAGCTCCTACAATGAGCAGTTCTTC. Its protein is CASSSSGSSYNEQFF. The complete variable domain, with remaining parts taken from reference TRBV2 and TRBJ2-1, reads EPEVTQTPSHQVTQMGQEVILRCVPISNHLYFYWYRQILGQKVEFLVSFYNNEISEKSEIFDDQFSVERPDGSNFTLKIRSTKLEDSAMYFCASSSSGSSYNEQFFGPGTRLTVL.

The chain has TRBV5-6 and TRBJ2-1; 8 nucleotides agree with TRBD2. The CDR3 runs to 16 residues. The J segment lost 4 bases and the V segment lost 0 bases, leaving 6 bases of the junction unmatched. CDR1 SGHDT and CDR2 YYEEEE come from the germline V gene. The CDR3: CASSLAPAGVYNEQFF. CDR3 DNA sequence: TGTGCCAGCAGCTTGGCCCCAGCGGGGGTATACAATGAGCAGTTCTTC.

The chain has TRBV28 and TRBJ1-1; TRBD1 is a possible D gene (6 bases). From germline, CDR1 is MDHEN and CDR2 SYDVKM. The CDR3 covers 14 residues. DNA of the CDR3: TGTGAACAGGGTGTTGTGGGTGGTAGGACTGAAGCTTTCTTT. Translation: CEQGVVGGRTEAFF.

V gene TRBV30 combines with J gene TRBJ2-2; TRBD2 matches at 11 bases. V shed 2 bases, J shed 3 bases, and the junction held 5 bases outside the gene matches. The CDR3 runs 16 residues. Germline CDR1 is GTSNPN and CDR2 is SVGIG (reference sequence). The CDR3 DNA reads as TGTGCCTGGAGTTTTAGACTAGCGGGACACACCGGGGAGCTGTTTTTT. Translated: CAWSFRLAGHTGELFF.

V is TRBV6-4 and J is TRBJ2-1; TRBD1 matches at 9 bases. The CDR3 is 14 amino acids. V lost 5 bases and J lost 4; bases outside the gene matches: 3. CDR1 and CDR2 (germline): MRHNA, SNTAGT. Here the CDR3 DNA reads TGTGCCAGCAGTAAAGGACAGGGGTACAATGAGCAGTTCTTC. Amino acids: CASSKGQGYNEQFF.

The chain recombines TRBV5-6 with TRBJ2-5; D is possibly TRBD1 (5 bases). The better agreement between TRBJ2-7 and the DNA end casts doubt on the J call. Per germline, CDR1 SGHDT and CDR2 YYEEEE. This CDR3 comprises 11 residues. CDR3 bases: TGTGCCAGCAGCATAGGGGTCGAGCAGTACTTC. Translation: CASSIGVEQYF.